The 7 T cell receptor beta chains below come from one sample, sequenced in a study of blood T cells in healthy people across ages. The second PCR ran roughly 6 to 11 cycles with a sample-barcoded 5' primer and J-beta primers. TCRdb called the 5' RACE reads again in MiXCR, with one record for every CDR3 protein. Here the sample spans 1.5 million to 2 million distinct CDR3 sequences, 28% being singletons. The sample taken for sequencing was blood. The source of these receptors is a woman aged 30 to 39 in good health.

This sequence joins TRBV27 and TRBJ1-5; 9 positions match TRBD1. This CDR3 has 13 amino acids. CDR1 and CDR2 from the germline V gene are MNHEY and SMNVEV (reference sequence). V lost 4 bases to trimming and J lost 6 bases; unmatched junction nucleotides: 1. This CDR3 reads CASSWTGVQPQHF. The CDR3 nucleotides read TGTGCCAGCAGTTGGACAGGGGTTCAGCCCCAGCATTTT.

This clonotype was seen at least ten times. The chain recombines TRBV7-2 with TRBJ2-5; a weak D match, TRBD2 (6 bases). In germline, CDR1 is SGHTA, CDR2 FQGNSA. Trimming removed 8 bases from V and 0 bases from J, with 19 bases in between. The CDR3 is 16 residues long. The CDR3 region has the DNA TGTGCCAGCCCCCCGGAGGGGCGAGGGTACCAAGAGACCCAGTACTTC. Protein sequence: CASPPEGRGYQETQYF.

This clonotype was observed at least ten times. The chain carries TRBV20-1 and TRBJ1-5; 8 nucleotides match TRBD1. The germline CDR1 and CDR2 sequences are DFQATT and SNEGSKA (reference sequence). The CDR3 sequence is 18 residues long. Trimming took 2 bases from V and 3 from J; bases not matched to a gene: 15. CDR3 loop: CSARQWGGDRSYNQPQHF. The DNA for the CDR3 is TGCAGTGCTAGACAATGGGGGGGGGACAGGTCTTACAATCAGCCCCAGCATTTT.

This chain links TRBV5-1 with TRBJ2-1, with 8 bases identical to TRBD2. The CDR3 consists of 16 residues. Germline loops: CDR1 SGHRS, CDR2 YFSETQ. The trim removed 2 bases at V and 6 bases at J, leaving 10 bases unmatched. CDR3 coding DNA: TGCGCCAGCAGCTTCCAGGGGAGCGGGGGCCGCAATGAGCAGTTCTTC. Its translation is CASSFQGSGGRNEQFF.

The V and J genes are TRBV6-5 and TRBJ2-7; D is ambiguous. CDR1 is MNHEY, CDR2 SVGAGI, per germline. This CDR3 is 13 amino acids long. V lost 6 bases and J lost 3, with 12 bases in between. The CDR3 region is CASRHTVNYEQYF. The CDR3 DNA follows: TGTGCCAGCAGGCATACAGTGAACTACGAGCAGTACTTC.

This clonotype was seen a few times. CDR3 bases: TGTGCCAGCAGGATCGGGGGGGCGAACACCGGGGAGCTGTTTTTT. Translating it yields CASRIGGANTGELFF. This chain joins TRBV12-3 or TRBV12-4 and TRBJ2-2; 8 bases line up with TRBD2. With 6 bases clipped from V and 0 bases from J, the junction kept 3 bases outside the gene matches. This CDR3 region has 15 residues.

This clonotype was detected ten times or more. This chain uses TRBV5-1 with TRBJ2-7, with D tentatively TRBD1 (5 bases). V lost 1 base and J 4 bases, leaving 15 bases between the germline ends. This CDR3 spans 15 amino acids. Looked up from germline, CDR1 is SGHRS and CDR2 is YFSETQ. The CDR3 DNA is TGCGCCAGCAGCTTGATGGCAGGGTCTATTTACGAGCAGTACTTC. This translates into CASSLMAGSIYEQYF.